The present T cell receptor beta chain was sequenced within a study of CD8 T cells in ankylosing spondylitis. General observations from the study: Seemingly distinctive of ankylosing spondylitis blood was a TCR beta motif formed by eight highly homologous variants. The clones that were linked to disease were reported to be significantly enriched in matched synovial fluid samples from ankylosing spondylitis patients.

TCRdb re-called the 5' RACE reads through MiXCR, storing one row per CDR3 protein. Of fewer than 550,000 distinct CDR3 sequences listed, 5.3% are singletons. This clonotype was observed many times. The antigen is undetermined. Looked up from germline, CDR1 is LGHNA and CDR2 is YSLEER. CDR3 size: 16 residues. The V gene lost 0 bases and the J gene lost 10 bases, with 16 bases spanning the gap. The sample consisted of blood, either unsorted or a sorted T cell fraction (not recorded which). This clonotype originated in a male donor with ankylosing spondylitis. The chain employs TRBV4-3 and TRBJ1-6; TRBD1 is a possible D gene (5 bases). The chain's CDR3 is CASSQEWRGFMSPLHF. The CDR3 DNA reads TGCGCCAGCAGCCAAGAATGGCGGGGGTTTATGTCACCCCTCCACTTT.